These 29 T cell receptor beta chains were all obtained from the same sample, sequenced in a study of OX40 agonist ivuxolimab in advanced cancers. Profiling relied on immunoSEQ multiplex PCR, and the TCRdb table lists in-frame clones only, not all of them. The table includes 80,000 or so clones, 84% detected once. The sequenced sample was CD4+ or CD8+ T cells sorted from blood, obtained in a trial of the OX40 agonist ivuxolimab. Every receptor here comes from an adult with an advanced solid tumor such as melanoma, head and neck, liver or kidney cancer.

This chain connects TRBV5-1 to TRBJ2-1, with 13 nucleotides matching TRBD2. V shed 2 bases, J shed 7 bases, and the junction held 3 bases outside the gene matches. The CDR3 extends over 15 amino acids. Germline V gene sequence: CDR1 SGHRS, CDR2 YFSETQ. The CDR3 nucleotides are TGCGCCAGCAGCTTACTAGCGGGAGGGCCGAATGAGCAGTTCTTC. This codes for CASSLLAGGPNEQFF. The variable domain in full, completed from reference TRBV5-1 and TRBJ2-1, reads KAGVTQTPRYLIKTRGQQVTLSCSPISGHRSVSWYQQTPGQGLQFLFEYFSETQRNKGNFPGRFSGRQFSNSRSEMNVSTLELGDSALYLCASSLLAGGPNEQFFGPGTRLTVL.

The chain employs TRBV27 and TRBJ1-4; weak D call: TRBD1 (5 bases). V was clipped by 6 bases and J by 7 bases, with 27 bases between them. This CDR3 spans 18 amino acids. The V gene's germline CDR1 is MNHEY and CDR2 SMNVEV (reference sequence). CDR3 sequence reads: CASSLEGSAPISGEKLFF. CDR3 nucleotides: TGTGCCAGCAGCCTGGAGGGGAGCGCCCCAATTTCAGGTGAAAAACTGTTTTTT. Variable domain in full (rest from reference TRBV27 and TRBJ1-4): EAQVTQNPRYLITVTGKKLTVTCSQNMNHEYMSWYRQDPGLGLRQIYYSMNVEVTDKGDVPEGYKVSRKEKRNFPLILESPSPNQTSLYFCASSLEGSAPISGEKLFFGSGTQLSVL.

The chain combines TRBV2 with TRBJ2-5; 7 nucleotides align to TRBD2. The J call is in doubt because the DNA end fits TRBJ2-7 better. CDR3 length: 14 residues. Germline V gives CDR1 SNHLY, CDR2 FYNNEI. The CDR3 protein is CASSVTGGPYEQYF. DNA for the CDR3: TGTGCCAGCAGTGTTACGGGAGGCCCCTACGAGCAGTACTTC.

The CDR3 reads CASSPRPTDTQYF. DNA for the CDR3: TGTGCCAGCAGTCCACGACCCACAGATACGCAGTATTTT. J is TRBJ2-3 and V is TRBV28; no reliable D call. From germline, CDR1 is MDHEN and CDR2 SYDVKM. The CDR3 extends over 13 amino acids. V lost 5 bases and J 2 bases, leaving 8 bases between the germline ends.

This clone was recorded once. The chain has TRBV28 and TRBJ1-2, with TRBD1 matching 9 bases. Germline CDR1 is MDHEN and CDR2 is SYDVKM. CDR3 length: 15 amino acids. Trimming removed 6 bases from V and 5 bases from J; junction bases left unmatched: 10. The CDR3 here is CASSAARGQGYGYTF. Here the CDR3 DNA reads TGTGCCAGCAGCGCTGCCCGCGGACAGGGGTATGGCTACACCTTC.

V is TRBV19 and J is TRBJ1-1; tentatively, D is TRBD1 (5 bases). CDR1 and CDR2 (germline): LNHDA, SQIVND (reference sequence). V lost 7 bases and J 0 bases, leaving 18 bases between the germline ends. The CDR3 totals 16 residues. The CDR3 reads CASIMGRTDMNTEAFF. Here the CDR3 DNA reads TGTGCCAGTATTATGGGAAGGACGGACATGAACACTGAAGCTTTCTTT.

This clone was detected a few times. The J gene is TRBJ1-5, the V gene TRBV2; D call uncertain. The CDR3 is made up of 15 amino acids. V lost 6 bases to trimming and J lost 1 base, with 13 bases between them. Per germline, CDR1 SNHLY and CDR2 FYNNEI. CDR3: CASSPLGKSNQPQHF. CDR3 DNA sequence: TGTGCCAGCAGCCCACTGGGGAAGAGCAATCAGCCCCAGCATTTT. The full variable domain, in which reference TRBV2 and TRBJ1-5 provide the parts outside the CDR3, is EPEVTQTPSHQVTQMGQEVILRCVPISNHLYFYWYRQILGQKVEFLVSFYNNEISEKSEIFDDQFSVERPDGSNFTLKIRSTKLEDSAMYFCASSPLGKSNQPQHFGDGTRLSIL.

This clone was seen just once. CDR3 DNA: TGCGCCAGCAGCCAGATAGACATGGGGTTCTCTGGAAACACCATATATTTT. Its translation: CASSQIDMGFSGNTIYF. The rearrangement links TRBV4-1 to TRBJ1-3; D gene ambiguous. V was pared by 3 bases and J by 0 bases, with 15 bases between. This CDR3 contains 17 residues. Germline values: CDR1 MGHRA, CDR2 YSYEKL.

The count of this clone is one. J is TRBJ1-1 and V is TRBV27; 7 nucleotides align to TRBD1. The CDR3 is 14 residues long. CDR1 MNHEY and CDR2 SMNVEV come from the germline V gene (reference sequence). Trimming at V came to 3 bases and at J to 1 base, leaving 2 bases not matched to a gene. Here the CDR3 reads CASSFRGANTEAFF. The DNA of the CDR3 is TGTGCCAGCAGTTTCAGGGGGGCGAACACTGAAGCTTTCTTT.

CDR3 sequence reads: CAWSAQDNTEAFF. The CDR3 DNA is TGTGCCTGGAGTGCACAGGACAACACTGAAGCTTTCTTT. The chain recombines TRBV30 with TRBJ1-1; perhaps TRBD1 as D (5 bases). Germline CDR1 GTSNPN, CDR2 SVGIG (reference sequence). The CDR3 sequence is 13 residues long. The V gene lost 1 base and the J gene lost 2 bases, with 8 bases spanning the gap.

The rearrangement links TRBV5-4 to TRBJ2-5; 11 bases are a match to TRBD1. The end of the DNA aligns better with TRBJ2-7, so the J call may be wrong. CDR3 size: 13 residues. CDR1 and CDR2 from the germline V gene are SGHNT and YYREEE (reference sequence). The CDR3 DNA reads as TGTGCCAGCAGCCGGGGACAGGGGGGCGAGCAGTACTTC. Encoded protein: CASSRGQGGEQYF.

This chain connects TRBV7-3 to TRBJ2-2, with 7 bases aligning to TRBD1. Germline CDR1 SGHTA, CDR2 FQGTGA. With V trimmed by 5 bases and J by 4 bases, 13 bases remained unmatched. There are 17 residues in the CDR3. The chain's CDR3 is CASSPTMGQTLTGELFF. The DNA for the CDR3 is TGTGCCAGCAGCCCCACTATGGGACAGACCCTCACCGGGGAGCTGTTTTTT.

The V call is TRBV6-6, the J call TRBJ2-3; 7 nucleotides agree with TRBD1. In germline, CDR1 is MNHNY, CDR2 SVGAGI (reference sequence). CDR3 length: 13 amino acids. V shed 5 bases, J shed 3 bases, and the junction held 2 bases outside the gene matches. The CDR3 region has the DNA TGTGCCAGCAGTCAGGGGGTAACAGATACGCAGTATTTT. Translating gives CASSQGVTDTQYF.

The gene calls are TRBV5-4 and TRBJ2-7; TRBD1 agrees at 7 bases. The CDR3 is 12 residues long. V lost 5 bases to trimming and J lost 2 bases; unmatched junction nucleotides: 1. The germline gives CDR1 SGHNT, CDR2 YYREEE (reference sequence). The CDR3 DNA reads TGTGCCAGCAGTGGGACAGCCTACGAGCAGTACTTC. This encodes CASSGTAYEQYF.

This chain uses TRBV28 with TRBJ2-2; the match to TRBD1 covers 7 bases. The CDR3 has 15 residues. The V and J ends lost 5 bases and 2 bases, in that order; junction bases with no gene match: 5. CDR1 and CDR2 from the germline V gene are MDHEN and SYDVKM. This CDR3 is CASSMTGTNTGELFF. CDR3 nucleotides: TGTGCCAGCAGTATGACAGGGACCAACACCGGGGAGCTGTTTTTT.

The CDR3 nucleotides are TGTGCCAGCAGCCGGGACAGTAAGGGGGACGAGCAGTACTTC. Encoded protein: CASSRDSKGDEQYF. This chain uses TRBV28 with TRBJ2-7, with 7 bases aligning to TRBD1. Losses at the gene ends were 6 bases for V and 5 bases for J; bases not matched to a gene: 10. Germline V gene data show CDR1 as MDHEN and CDR2 as SYDVKM. This CDR3 is 14 amino acids long.

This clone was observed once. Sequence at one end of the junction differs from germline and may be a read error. The CDR3 is CASIPGQGASHEQYF. The CDR3 DNA reads TGTGCCAGCATCCCCGGACAGGGGGCCTCCCACGAGCAGTACTTC. The gene calls are TRBV6-6 and TRBJ2-7; 11 bases line up with TRBD1. The CDR3 sequence is 15 residues long. Germline-derived CDR1 and CDR2 are MNHNY and SVGAGI (reference sequence).

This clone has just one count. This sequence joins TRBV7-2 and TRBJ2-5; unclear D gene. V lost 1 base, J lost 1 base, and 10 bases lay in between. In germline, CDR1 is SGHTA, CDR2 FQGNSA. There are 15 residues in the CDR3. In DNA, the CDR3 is TGTGCCAGCAGCTTAGATCTGGGCCCCCAAGAGACCCAGTACTTC. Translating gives CASSLDLGPQETQYF.

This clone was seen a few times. In DNA form, the CDR3 reads TGTGCCAGCAGCTTAGTGTCCCGGGGCTTCTACGAGCAGTACTTC. It encodes CASSLVSRGFYEQYF. The chain employs TRBV7-9 and TRBJ2-7; D may match TRBD1 or TRBD2 (5 bases each). The V end lost 1 base, the J end lost 3 bases, and 13 bases lay between the germline ends. The CDR3 totals 15 residues. Per germline, CDR1 SEHNR and CDR2 FQNEAQ (reference sequence).

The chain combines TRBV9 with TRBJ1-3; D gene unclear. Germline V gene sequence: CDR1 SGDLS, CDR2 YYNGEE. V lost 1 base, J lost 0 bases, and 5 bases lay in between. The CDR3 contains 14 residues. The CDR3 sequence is CASSVQSSGNTIYF. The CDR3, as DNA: TGTGCCAGCAGCGTACAGAGCTCTGGAAACACCATATATTTT.

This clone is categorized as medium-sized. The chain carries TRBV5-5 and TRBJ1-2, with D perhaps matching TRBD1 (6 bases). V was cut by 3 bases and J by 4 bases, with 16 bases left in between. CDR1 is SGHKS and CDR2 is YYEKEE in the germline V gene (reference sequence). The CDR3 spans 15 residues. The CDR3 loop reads CASSYVRNRVYGYTF. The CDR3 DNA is TGTGCCAGCAGCTACGTCCGAAACAGGGTCTATGGCTACACCTTC.

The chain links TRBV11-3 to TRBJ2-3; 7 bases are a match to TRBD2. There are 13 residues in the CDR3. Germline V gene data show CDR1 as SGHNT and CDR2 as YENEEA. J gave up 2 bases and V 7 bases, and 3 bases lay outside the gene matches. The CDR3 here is CASTGGTTDTQYF. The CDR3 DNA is TGTGCCAGCACCGGGGGGACCACAGATACGCAGTATTTT.

CDR3 DNA sequence: TGCGCCAGCAGCCAGACTGCCCCGGACAGGGGGTGGACTCAGCCCCAGCATTTT. This gives the protein CASSQTAPDRGWTQPQHF. The rearrangement links TRBV4-1 to TRBJ1-5, with 10 nucleotides matching TRBD1. The CDR3 runs 18 residues. Germline loops: CDR1 MGHRA, CDR2 YSYEKL. V shed 3 bases and J 6 bases; nucleotides not matched to a gene: 14.

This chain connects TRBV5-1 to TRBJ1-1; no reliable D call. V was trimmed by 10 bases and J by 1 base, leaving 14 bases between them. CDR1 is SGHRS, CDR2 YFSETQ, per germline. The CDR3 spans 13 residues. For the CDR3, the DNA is TGCGCCGGTTCGAGGCTCCCGAACACTGAAGCTTTCTTT. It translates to CAGSRLPNTEAFF.

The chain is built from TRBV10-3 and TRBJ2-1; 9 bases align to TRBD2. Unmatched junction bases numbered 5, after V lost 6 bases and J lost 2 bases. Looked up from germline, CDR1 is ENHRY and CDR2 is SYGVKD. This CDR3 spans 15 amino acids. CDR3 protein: CAIRSAGGPYNEQFF. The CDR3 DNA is TGTGCCATCAGATCAGCGGGAGGACCCTACAATGAGCAGTTCTTC.

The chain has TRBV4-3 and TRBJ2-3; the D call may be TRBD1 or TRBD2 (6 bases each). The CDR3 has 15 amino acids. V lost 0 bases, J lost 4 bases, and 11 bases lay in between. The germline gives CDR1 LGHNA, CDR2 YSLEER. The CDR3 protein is CASSQEGGVADTQYF. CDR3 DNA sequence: TGCGCCAGCAGCCAAGAGGGGGGCGTCGCAGATACGCAGTATTTT.

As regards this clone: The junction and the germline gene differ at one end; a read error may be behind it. The CDR3 protein is CASSLNTGTRYEQYF. CDR3 bases: TGTGCTAGCAGCTTAAATACCGGGACGCGGTACGAGCAGTACTTC. J is TRBJ2-7 and V is TRBV7-7; D tentatively fits TRBD1 or TRBD2 (5 bases each). The CDR3 is 15 residues long. Germline loops: CDR1 SSHAT, CDR2 FNYEAQ (reference sequence).

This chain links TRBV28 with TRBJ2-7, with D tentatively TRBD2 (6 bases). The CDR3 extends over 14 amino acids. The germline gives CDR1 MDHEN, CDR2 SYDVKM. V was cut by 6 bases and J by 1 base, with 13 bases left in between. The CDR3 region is CASSFGGESYEQYF. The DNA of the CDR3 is TGTGCCAGCAGCTTCGGAGGGGAGTCCTACGAGCAGTACTTC.

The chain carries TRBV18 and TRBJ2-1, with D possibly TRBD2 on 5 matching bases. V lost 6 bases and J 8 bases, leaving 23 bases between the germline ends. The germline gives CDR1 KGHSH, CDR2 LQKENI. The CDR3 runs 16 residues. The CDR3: CASSAPSGFPGYEQFF. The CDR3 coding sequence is TGTGCCAGCTCCGCTCCCTCGGGGTTCCCGGGCTATGAGCAGTTCTTC.